These 4 T cell receptor beta chains share one sample of origin, sequenced in a study of T cell therapy after organ transplantation (dated by TCRdb to between 2018 and 2020). The time point label here, explained by the study, means: 4-8 weeks after completion of therapy. Antigens of these TCRs are unknown. Receptors were amplified or captured by the immunoSEQ multiplex PCR assay. Sourced from immuneACCESS, this table was stored by TCRdb with only in-frame sequences that have V and J called. A share of the clones is absent; for the studies checked, an unresolved V gene accounts for under half, and the remainder has no known explanation. The sample table holds 20,000 or so clones, of which about four fifths were seen once. The top ten hold approximately 9.2% of the sample. The sequencing used CD8+ T cells from blood, collected after autologous CMV-specific T cell therapy. The receptors originated from a human patient who had received a solid organ transplant and had CMV disease. Following transplantation, T cells from the graft donor may be among those present.

The CDR3 nucleotides are TGTGCCAGCAGCTTAGGGCCGTCAGGTTGGGAGACCCAGTACTTC. It translates to CASSLGPSGWETQYF. This sequence joins TRBV7-2 and TRBJ2-5; no firm D call. Looked up from germline, CDR1 is SGHTA and CDR2 is FQGNSA. Trimming cost V 1 base and J 5 bases, with 14 bases left between them. CDR3 length equals 15 residues.

The chain employs TRBV4-1 and TRBJ1-2; D unclear. The V end was cut by 0 bases, the J end by 4 bases, with 12 bases between. From germline, CDR1 is MGHRA and CDR2 YSYEKL. CDR3 length: 15 amino acids. Here the CDR3 DNA reads TGCGCCAGCAGCCAAGAACTGGGGATCTCCTATGGCTACACCTTC. Protein product: CASSQELGISYGYTF.

The gene calls are TRBV7-9 and TRBJ2-2, with D possibly TRBD1 on 6 matching bases. This CDR3 spans 14 amino acids. Germline values: CDR1 SEHNR, CDR2 FQNEAQ (reference sequence). V lost 4 bases and J 3 bases, leaving 9 bases between the germline ends. CDR3: CASSSEGDTGELFF. The DNA for the CDR3 is TGTGCCAGCAGCTCCGAGGGGGACACCGGGGAGCTGTTTTTT.

The chain employs TRBV6-4 and TRBJ1-6; 8 nucleotides agree with TRBD1. V trimming: 0 bases; J trimming: 10 bases; junction bases outside the gene matches: 8. The CDR3 is 16 amino acids. Germline loops: CDR1 MRHNA, CDR2 SNTAGT. The CDR3 coding sequence is TGTGCCAGCAGTGACTCTGGCGGACAGGGTCAATCACCCCTCCACTTT. Protein: CASSDSGGQGQSPLHF.